This T cell receptor beta chain was observed in a study of cytomegalovirus exposure and HLA in healthy donors. This CDR3 comprises 12 residues. CDR1 and CDR2 from the germline V gene are SEHNR and FQNEAQ (reference sequence). V lost 3 bases and J lost 7, with 9 bases in between. 13 Jbeta primers and 60 Vbeta primers were used for the PCR. Method: immunoSEQ multiplex PCR; TCRdb's copy keeps in-frame clones and lacks some. Of some 170,000 clones listed, about 69% were seen once; the top ten hold 2% to 3%. To note about this clone: This same CDR3 is encoded by further DNA sequences in the sample.

Source material: PBMCs. The chain joins TRBV7-9 to TRBJ1-1; possible D gene TRBD1, 5 bases. The source is a human donor in good health. CDR3 nucleotide sequence: TGTGCCAGCAGCTTGGGGCAGGGTGAAGCTTTCTTT. Its protein is CASSLGQGEAFF.